A selection of T cell receptor beta chains follows, all from one sample in a study of blood T cell repertoires in COVID-19. The assay was immunoSEQ multiplex PCR, and TCRdb's table has in-frame clones only and misses some. This table has under 300,000 clones, about 86% appearing once. Sequenced input: peripheral blood. These receptors came from a woman in her twenties or thirties with COVID-19, enrolled during active disease. The CDR3 runs from the conserved cysteine through the conserved F or W. The D gene is left open where the match is weak. Size is stated for part of the rows, as once, few or many counts, or as a class when the clone is expanded.

j_gene,d_gene,abundance,v_gene,CDR3nt,CDR3aa
TRBJ2-1,TRBD2,once,TRBV5-1,TGCGCCAGCAGCTTAGAGCGGGGGGCCCCCAATGAGCAGTTCTTC,CASSLERGAPNEQFF
TRBJ1-6,TRBD1,.,TRBV6-5,TGTGCCAGCAGTTACCGCGGACAGGGGATACGCTCACCCCTCCACTTT,CASSYRGQGIRSPLHF
TRBJ2-1,.,.,TRBV28,TGTGCCAGCAGTTTGGCCGGCCTAGCGCCCTGGGGTGAGCAGTTCTTC,CASSLAGLAPWGEQFF
TRBJ2-5,.,once,TRBV7-8,TGTGCCAGCAGCTTAGACAGTCAAGAGACCCAGTACTTC,CASSLDSQETQYF
TRBJ1-5,.,few,TRBV19,TGTGCCAGTAGTAGCTCACATAGCAATCAGCCCCAGCATTTT,CASSSSHSNQPQHF
TRBJ1-1,.,once,TRBV19,TGTGCCAGTACTCCTGGCTTGAACACTGAAGCTTTCTTT,CASTPGLNTEAFF
TRBJ1-1,TRBD1,.,TRBV30,TGTGCCTGGAGTGTAGGGACAGGGAACACTGAAGCTTTCTTT,CAWSVGTGNTEAFF
TRBJ1-3,.,.,TRBV5-1,TGCGCCAGCAGCTTCGGCCCAGGGGCCTCTGGAAACACCATATATTTT,CASSFGPGASGNTIYF
TRBJ1-1,TRBD1,.,TRBV19,TGTGCCAGTAGTCCCCAGGGGGGGAACACTGAAGCTTTCTTT,CASSPQGGNTEAFF
TRBJ2-7,TRBD1,.,TRBV5-1,TGCGCCACCAGCCCGGACAGGACCTACGAGCAGTACTTC,CATSPDRTYEQYF
TRBJ1-5,.,once,TRBV10-1,TGCGCCAGCAGTGAAGGCCAGGGCCCTAATCAGCCCCAGCATTTT,CASSEGQGPNQPQHF
TRBJ2-1,TRBD2,.,TRBV4-1,TGCGCCAGCAGGCTAGCGGGGGGGGGTACCTCCAATGAGCAGTTCTTC,CASRLAGGGTSNEQFF
TRBJ2-7,TRBD1,.,TRBV6-5,TGTGCCAGCAGTTACTCTGGGACAGCCTACGAGCAGTACTTC,CASSYSGTAYEQYF
TRBJ2-3,TRBD2,once,TRBV28,TGTGCCAGCAGTCTATCAAGCGGGGGCACAGATACGCAGTATTTT,CASSLSSGGTDTQYF
TRBJ2-3,TRBD2,.,TRBV6-5,TGTGCCAGCAGCTTAGCGGGGGGTCGCACAGATACGCAGTATTTT,CASSLAGGRTDTQYF
TRBJ2-1,.,.,TRBV12-3/TRBV12-4,TGTGCCAGCAGTTCCTATAATGAGCAGTTCTTC,CASSSYNEQFF
TRBJ1-2,TRBD1,.,TRBV7-9,TGTGCCAGCAGCATCTCACTGGGGGGCCAGGGGGCCTATGGCTACACCTTC,CASSISLGGQGAYGYTF
TRBJ2-2,.,.,TRBV4-1,TGCGCCAGCAGCCAAACCGTAAAACACCCCCTGTACAGGGACGGCACCGGGGAGCTGTTTTTT,CASSQTVKHPLYRDGTGELFF
TRBJ2-7,.,few,TRBV14,TGTGCCAGCAGCCATTGGGCAGGGGTGGGCCACGAGCAGTACTTC,CASSHWAGVGHEQYF
TRBJ1-2,.,.,TRBV14,TGTGCCAGCAGCCAAGTAGAGACCGGAGCTAACTATGGCTACACCTTC,CASSQVETGANYGYTF
TRBJ2-7,TRBD2,few,TRBV3-1/TRBV3-2,TGTGCCAGCAGCCCGTCAGGCGGGGGGCGTACCTACGAGCAGTACTTC,CASSPSGGGRTYEQYF
TRBJ2-2,TRBD1,.,TRBV6-4,TGTGCCAGCAGCTCGACAGGGGGCGCAGCCGGGGAGCTGTTTTTT,CASSSTGGAAGELFF
TRBJ2-3,TRBD2,.,TRBV7-9,TGTGCCAGCAGCCGTGGGCCAGCGGGGGGCACAGATACGCAGTATTTT,CASSRGPAGGTDTQYF
TRBJ2-2,.,once,TRBV19,TGTGCCAGTAGTATAAGTGGGGGGGCCAACACCGGGGAGCTGTTTTTT,CASSISGGANTGELFF
TRBJ1-3,.,.,TRBV7-2,TGTGCCAGCAGCTTCCTGGGGGCCTCCTCTGGAAACACCATATATTTT,CASSFLGASSGNTIYF
TRBJ2-1,TRBD1,.,TRBV30,TGTGCCTGGAATATCAGAGGGCAGGGGGCGTTTCGGAATGAGCAGTTCTTC,CAWNIRGQGAFRNEQFF
TRBJ2-7,.,.,TRBV3-1/TRBV3-2,TGTGCCAGCAGCCAATTAGTTTACGAGCAGTACTTC,CASSQLVYEQYF
TRBJ1-1,.,once,TRBV4-1,TGCGCCAGCAGCCAAGGCGAAACTGAAGCTTTCTTT,CASSQGETEAFF
TRBJ2-3,.,.,TRBV4-2,TGTGCCAGCAGCCAAGTTGGGACTAGCACAGATACGCAGTATTTT,CASSQVGTSTDTQYF
TRBJ2-1,TRBD2,.,TRBV10-1,TGCGCCAGCAGTGAGTCGCGGGGGGGCAGCAATGAGCAGTTCTTC,CASSESRGGSNEQFF
TRBJ1-5,.,.,TRBV6-5,TGTGCCAGCAGTACCAGGGATCATCAGCCCCAGCATTTT,CASSTRDHQPQHF
TRBJ2-2,.,.,TRBV7-9,TGTGCCAGCACTACCAGTACCGGGGAGCTGTTTTTT,CASTTSTGELFF
TRBJ2-7,TRBD2,.,TRBV19,TGTGCCAGTAGTATCATCGGCGGCGGGGGTTCCTACGAGCAGTACTTC,CASSIIGGGGSYEQYF
TRBJ1-1,.,.,TRBV5-8,TGTGCCAGCAGCTGGGGGGGACCTGAAGCTTTCTTT,CASSWGGPEAFF
TRBJ1-1,.,.,TRBV27,TGTGCCAGCAGTTTATTTTACAGCCTGAACACTGAAGCTTTCTTT,CASSLFYSLNTEAFF
TRBJ1-1,.,.,TRBV27,TGTGCCAGCAGTTTAACGGGGGGCGTCTTCACTGAAGCTTTCTTT,CASSLTGGVFTEAFF
TRBJ1-1,.,.,TRBV4-2,TGTGCCAGCAGGAGTACAGGGTCGGGTGAAGCTTTCTTT,CASRSTGSGEAFF
TRBJ2-2,.,.,TRBV27,TGTGCCAGCAGTTTCGCGGGCGGGGAGCTGTTTTTT,CASSFAGGELFF
TRBJ1-4,.,once,TRBV7-9,TGTGCCAGCAGCTCCCGGGCGGGTGAAAAACTGTTTTTT,CASSSRAGEKLFF
TRBJ1-1,TRBD1,.,TRBV7-9,TGTGCCAGCAGCTCTCGAGGGACAGCGAGGAACACTGAAGCTTTCTTT,CASSSRGTARNTEAFF
TRBJ1-5,.,.,TRBV4-1,TGCGCCAGCAGCCCATCAAAGACAGACAATCAGCCCCAGCATTTT,CASSPSKTDNQPQHF
TRBJ2-1,TRBD2,.,TRBV6-5,TGTGCCAGCAGGGGAGCGGGGCGAGAGCAGTTCTTC,CASRGAGREQFF
TRBJ1-4,.,.,TRBV5-1,TGCGCCAGCAGCTTGGGGACATATGATGAAAAACTGTTTTTT,CASSLGTYDEKLFF
TRBJ1-4,.,once,TRBV4-2,TGTGCCAGCAGCCTGTCCAGATGGGAAAAACTGTTTTTT,CASSLSRWEKLFF
TRBJ2-7,TRBD2,.,TRBV2,TGTGCCAGCAGCTTTCTACCGGGACTAGCGGGGGGGAACGGGCACTTC,CASSFLPGLAGGNGHF
TRBJ2-2,.,.,TRBV5-1,TGCGCCAGCAGCTTGGAAACGGGGGCGAACACCGGGGAGCTGTTTTTT,CASSLETGANTGELFF
TRBJ2-1,.,.,TRBV9,TGTGCCAGCAGCGCCCGCCCGGGGGGCTGGGAGTTCTTC,CASSARPGGWEFF
TRBJ2-5,TRBD2,.,TRBV30,TGTGCCTGGAGTTTAGCGGGGGGTCAAGGGGAGACCCAGTACTTC,CAWSLAGGQGETQYF
TRBJ2-5,TRBD1,.,TRBV11-2,TGTGCCAGCAGCTTAGTAACAGGGGCGCAGGAGACCCAGTACTTC,CASSLVTGAQETQYF
TRBJ1-1,.,.,TRBV4-1,TGCGCCAGCAGCCAAGGGACATCCTATCTGAACACTGAAGCTTTCTTT,CASSQGTSYLNTEAFF
TRBJ2-3,.,.,TRBV15,TGTGCCACCAGCAGAAGCAGGGGATCAGATACGCAGTATTTT,CATSRSRGSDTQYF